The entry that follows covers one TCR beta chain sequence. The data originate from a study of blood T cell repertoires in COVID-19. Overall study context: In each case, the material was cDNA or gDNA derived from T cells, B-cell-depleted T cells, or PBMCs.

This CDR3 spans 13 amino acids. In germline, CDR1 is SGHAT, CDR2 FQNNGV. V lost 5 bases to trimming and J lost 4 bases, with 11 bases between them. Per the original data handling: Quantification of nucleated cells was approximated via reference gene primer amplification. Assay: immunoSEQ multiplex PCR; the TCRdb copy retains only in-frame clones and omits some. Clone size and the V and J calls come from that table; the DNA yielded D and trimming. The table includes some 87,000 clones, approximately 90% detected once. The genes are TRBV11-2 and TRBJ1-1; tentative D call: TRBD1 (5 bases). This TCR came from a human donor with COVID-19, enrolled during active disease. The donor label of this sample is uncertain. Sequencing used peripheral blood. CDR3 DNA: TGTGCCAGCAGCCCGGCGGGGGGCACTGAAGCTTTCTTT. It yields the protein CASSPAGGTEAFF.